Below, 30 T cell receptor beta chains from the same sample are listed, as sequenced in a study of blood T cells in healthy people across ages. It was with a sample-barcoded 5' primer and a J-beta primer mix that a second PCR of roughly 7 to 12 cycles was run. TCRdb used MiXCR to reprocess the 5' RACE reads, holding one entry per CDR3 protein. The sample includes about 1,800,000 distinct CDR3 sequences, 28% of them seen just once. What was sequenced was blood. The receptors derive from a woman younger than 45 in good health.

The chain is built from TRBV9 and TRBJ2-7; 12 nucleotides line up with TRBD2. The junction had 11 bases not matched to a gene; V was cut back by 4 bases and J by 6 bases. Germline loops: CDR1 SGDLS, CDR2 YYNGEE. CDR3 length: 16 residues. CDR3 residues: CASSRYPTSGGSEQYF. Written as DNA, the CDR3 is TGTGCCAGCAGCCGTTACCCGACTAGCGGGGGAAGCGAGCAGTACTTC.

The CDR3, as DNA: TGTGCCAGCAGTTTCGCGGGTAATGAAAAACTGTTTTTT. Protein product: CASSFAGNEKLFF. The chain joins TRBV6-6 to TRBJ1-4; no reliable D call. V was pared by 4 bases and J by 4 bases, with 7 bases between. The CDR3 length is 13 residues. CDR1 is MNHNY, CDR2 SVGAGI, per germline (reference sequence).

Concerning this clonotype: One end of the junction does not line up with germline, which may come from a read error. The chain has TRBV9 and TRBJ2-6; 16 nucleotides line up with TRBD2. CDR3 length: 20 amino acids. Looked up from germline, CDR1 is SGDLS and CDR2 is YYNGEE. The CDR3 nucleotides read TGTGCCAGCAGCTCGCGCGGGACTAGCGGGGGGGCCTCTGGGGCCAACGTCCGGACTTTC. It translates to CASSSRGTSGGASGANVRTF.

This chain uses TRBV5-1 with TRBJ1-2, with D uncertain. Germline CDR1 and CDR2: SGHRS and YFSETQ. Trimming took off 0 bases at V and 3 bases at J, with 15 bases between the two ends. The CDR3 covers 16 residues. CDR3: CASSLEASGLDYGYTF. The DNA for the CDR3 is TGCGCCAGCAGCTTGGAAGCCAGCGGGCTTGACTATGGCTACACCTTC.

The rearrangement joins TRBV5-1 to TRBJ2-5, with D tentatively TRBD2 (6 bases). The germline CDR1 and CDR2 sequences are SGHRS and YFSETQ. Trimming left V 6 bases short and J 5 bases short, with 11 bases between. CDR3 size: 12 residues. CDR3 region: CASIGAGETQYF. Written as DNA, the CDR3 is TGCGCCAGCATAGGGGCGGGGGAGACCCAGTACTTC. Full variable domain (rest looked up from reference TRBV5-1 and TRBJ2-5): KAGVTQTPRYLIKTRGQQVTLSCSPISGHRSVSWYQQTPGQGLQFLFEYFSETQRNKGNFPGRFSGRQFSNSRSEMNVSTLELGDSALYLCASIGAGETQYFGPGTRLLVL.

The chain is built from TRBV6-5 and TRBJ2-1; maybe TRBD2 (5 bases). Germline CDR1 and CDR2: MNHEY and SVGAGI. This CDR3 contains 13 residues. The ends were cut back, 4 bases at V and 9 bases at J, with 13 bases in the middle. CDR3 protein: CASSFGTSSEQFF. CDR3 DNA: TGTGCCAGCAGTTTCGGCACTAGTTCTGAGCAGTTCTTC.

The chain joins TRBV3-1 to TRBJ2-3, with D perhaps given as TRBD1 or TRBD2 (5 bases each). The germline V and J ends were trimmed by 6 bases and 2 bases, with 12 bases remaining between them. Germline assignment: CDR1 LGHDT and CDR2 YNNKEL (reference sequence). The CDR3 extends over 14 amino acids. CDR3 DNA: TGTGCCAGCAGTACTGGGACGGACACAGATACGCAGTATTTT. Translating gives CASSTGTDTDTQYF.

This clonotype has only a few counts. This chain joins TRBV20-1 and TRBJ1-4; the D gene is possibly TRBD1 (5 bases). The CDR3 consists of 13 residues. Germline values: CDR1 DFQATT, CDR2 SNEGSKA (reference sequence). The V and J ends lost 6 bases and 7 bases respectively, with 15 bases between them. The CDR3 nucleotides read TGCAGTGCCACCCAGGGACTGGGTGAAAAACTGTTTTTT. It translates to CSATQGLGEKLFF.

This chain uses TRBV27 with TRBJ2-1; D gene unclear. The ends were cut back, 7 bases at V and 6 bases at J, with 16 bases in the middle. Per germline, CDR1 MNHEY and CDR2 SMNVEV (reference sequence). The CDR3 is 14 amino acids. CDR3 DNA: TGTGCCAGCAAGGATGAGGTTCGTGGCAATGAGCAGTTCTTC. Amino acids: CASKDEVRGNEQFF.

V is TRBV30 and J is TRBJ2-6, with D perhaps given as TRBD1 or TRBD2 (5 bases each). Per germline, CDR1 GTSNPN and CDR2 SVGIG (reference sequence). Between the trimmed V and J ends, which lost 4 bases and 4 bases, there was a span of 14 bases. The CDR3 has 15 residues. CDR3 region: CAWTSGAAGANVLTF. The CDR3 DNA reads as TGTGCCTGGACATCCGGGGCCGCCGGGGCCAACGTCCTGACTTTC. Looking up the rest from reference TRBV30 and TRBJ2-6 gives the full variable domain: SQTIHQWPATLVQPVGSPLSLECTVEGTSNPNLYWYRQAAGRGLQLLFYSVGIGQISSEVPQNLSASRPQDRQFILSSKKLLLSDSGFYLCAWTSGAAGANVLTFGAGSRLTVL.

The chain has TRBV5-4 and TRBJ2-7; the D call may be TRBD1 or TRBD2 (6 bases each). Germline values: CDR1 SGHNT, CDR2 YYREEE (reference sequence). The ends were cut back, 7 bases at V and 3 bases at J, with 17 bases in the middle. The CDR3 loop spans 14 amino acids. CDR3 coding DNA: TGTGCCAGCGGCTCGAACAGGGAGGACTACGAGCAGTACTTC. Its protein product is CASGSNREDYEQYF.

This clonotype was seen many times. The rearrangement joins TRBV10-2 to TRBJ2-1; 10 bases are a match to TRBD2. CDR1 WSHSY and CDR2 SAAADI come from the germline V gene. V gave up 3 bases and J gave up 7 bases; unmatched junction bases: 6. The CDR3 length is 15 residues. The CDR3 DNA is TGCGCCAGCAGTGAAAGCGGGGGGGTCGGTAATGAGCAGTTCTTC. As protein: CASSESGGVGNEQFF.

The J gene is TRBJ2-1, the V gene TRBV5-1; 16 nucleotides agree with TRBD2. The CDR3 contains 22 residues. CDR1 SGHRS and CDR2 YFSETQ come from the germline V gene. V was clipped by 3 bases and J by 4 bases; unmatched bases: 19. The CDR3 DNA follows: TGCGCCAGCAGCTCGACTCTCCGGTCGGGACTAGCGGGAGGGAGGTTATACAATGAGCAGTTCTTC. Translation: CASSSTLRSGLAGGRLYNEQFF.

Only a few counts were recorded for this clonotype. Germline is not matched at one junction end, which may reflect a read error. The V call is TRBV27, the J call TRBJ2-7; perhaps TRBD2 as D (7 bases). From germline, CDR1 is MNHEY and CDR2 SMNVEV (reference sequence). The CDR3 has 16 amino acids. The CDR3 bases are TGTGCCATCAGTTTGACCTGGCGGGGGCACTCCTACGAGCAGTACTTC. Protein: CAISLTWRGHSYEQYF.

This clonotype was picked up a small number of times. The chain recombines TRBV5-1 with TRBJ2-5, with TRBD1 matching 9 bases. This CDR3 contains 14 residues. Trimming took 0 bases from V and 8 from J; bases not matched to a gene: 5. CDR1 is SGHRS, CDR2 YFSETQ, per germline. CDR3 residues: CASSLEQGQGTQYF. DNA for the CDR3: TGCGCCAGCAGCTTGGAACAGGGACAGGGAACCCAGTACTTC.

The gene calls are TRBV18 and TRBJ2-7; weak D call: TRBD2 (5 bases). The CDR3 is made up of 13 amino acids. Germline-derived CDR1 and CDR2 are KGHSH and LQKENI. V was shortened by 6 bases and J by 5 bases, with 14 bases between the two germline ends. The CDR3 sequence is CASSPLEGHEQYF. The CDR3 DNA reads TGTGCCAGCTCCCCGCTCGAGGGCCACGAGCAGTACTTC.

This clonotype was observed at least ten times. The V call is TRBV6-6, the J call TRBJ2-5, with D possibly matching TRBD1 (5 bases). Germline V gives CDR1 MNHNY, CDR2 SVGAGI (reference sequence). The CDR3 sequence is 12 residues long. Trimming shortened V by 8 bases and J by 5 bases, and 12 bases separated the two germline ends. Here the CDR3 DNA reads TGTGCCAGCGGTAGGGGTGGGGAGACCCAGTACTTC. Amino acids: CASGRGGETQYF.

With respect to this clonotype: The junction and the germline gene differ at one end; a read error may be behind it. The chain combines TRBV9 with TRBJ2-3, with TRBD2 matching over 11 bases. Germline-derived CDR1 and CDR2 are SGDLS and YYNGEE. The CDR3 covers 17 residues. This CDR3 reads CAGSVGRGLAGTDTQYF. For the CDR3, the DNA is TGTGCCGGCAGCGTAGGACGGGGACTAGCGGGCACAGATACGCAGTATTTT. Complete variable domain (other parts from reference TRBV9 and TRBJ2-3): DSGVTQTPKHLITATGQRVTLRCSPRSGDLSVYWYQQSLDQGLQFLIQYYNGEERAKGNILERFSAQQFPDLHSELNLSSLELGDSALYFCAGSVGRGLAGTDTQYFGPGTRLTVL.

This clonotype was seen a few times. This chain joins TRBV2 and TRBJ2-3; D may be TRBD2 (6 bases). V dropped 7 bases and J dropped 5 bases, with 13 bases sitting between them. The CDR3 loop spans 13 amino acids. Per the germline V gene, CDR1 is SNHLY and CDR2 is FYNNEI. As DNA, the CDR3 is TGTGCCAGCACTCGGACTACAAAAGATACGCAGTATTTT. It is translated as CASTRTTKDTQYF.

This sequence joins TRBV28 and TRBJ2-3, with D maybe TRBD2 (6 bases). Looked up from germline, CDR1 is MDHEN and CDR2 is SYDVKM. The CDR3 loop spans 16 amino acids. The V end was cut by 5 bases, the J end by 6 bases, with 21 bases between. The DNA for the CDR3 is TGTGCCAGCAGTCCCCGGGGACTGGGAATTGGTGATACGCAGTATTTT. Residues: CASSPRGLGIGDTQYF.

V gene TRBV28 combines with J gene TRBJ2-5; 8 positions match TRBD2. The trim removed 2 bases at V and 4 bases at J, leaving 9 bases unmatched. This CDR3 spans 16 amino acids. The germline CDR1 and CDR2 sequences are MDHEN and SYDVKM. As DNA, the CDR3 is TGTGCCAGCAGTTTACGACCGACTAGCGTGGTAGAGACCCAGTACTTC. This translates into CASSLRPTSVVETQYF.

Of note for this clonotype: It may be a read error: a sequence one base away is much more abundant. The V call is TRBV20-1, the J call TRBJ2-3, with 10 bases matching TRBD1. CDR3 length: 15 amino acids. Unmatched junction bases numbered 7, after V lost 5 bases and J lost 2 bases. Germline V CDR1 and CDR2: DFQATT, SNEGSKA (reference sequence). This chain's CDR3 is CSAAAGQGLTDTQYF. CDR3 in DNA: TGCAGTGCTGCTGCGGGACAGGGGCTCACAGATACGCAGTATTTT.

The J gene is TRBJ2-7, the V gene TRBV12-3 or TRBV12-4; D possibly corresponds to TRBD2 (6 bases). V was cut by 6 bases and J by 7 bases, with 16 bases left in between. CDR3 length: 13 amino acids. CDR3 DNA sequence: TGTGCCAGCAGGTCGGCTAGCGTCAATGAGCAGTACTTC. Residues: CASRSASVNEQYF.

This clonotype was seen only a few times. The rearrangement links TRBV4-1 to TRBJ2-2; D unresolved. From germline, CDR1 is MGHRA and CDR2 YSYEKL. The V end lost 0 bases, the J end lost 5 bases, and 7 bases lay between the germline ends. There are 14 residues in the CDR3. The CDR3 DNA is TGCGCCAGCAGCCAAGAAGGCGTTACCGGGGAGCTGTTTTTT. Translation: CASSQEGVTGELFF.

The rearrangement links TRBV2 to TRBJ2-7; 8 positions match TRBD1. CDR3 length: 14 residues. Germline CDR1 is SNHLY and CDR2 is FYNNEI. The junction had 9 bases not matched to a gene; V was cut back by 6 bases and J by 5 bases. Here the CDR3 DNA reads TGTGCCAGCAGACTTGGACAGGGACCTGACGAGCAGTACTTC. As protein: CASRLGQGPDEQYF.

This clonotype was seen only a few times. This chain connects TRBV18 to TRBJ1-1; D is uncertain. The CDR3 length is 13 residues. CDR1 is KGHSH, CDR2 LQKENI, per germline. V was pared by 2 bases and J by 7 bases, with 11 bases between. This CDR3 is CASSPATVIEAFF. The CDR3 DNA reads as TGTGCCAGCTCACCAGCAACAGTGATTGAAGCTTTCTTT.

This clonotype was observed many times. The chain is built from TRBV20-1 and TRBJ2-3; 12 positions agree with TRBD2. J gave up 4 bases and V 1 base, and 6 bases lay outside the gene matches. There are 16 residues in the CDR3. Per germline, CDR1 DFQATT and CDR2 SNEGSKA (reference sequence). CDR3 sequence: CSARGQPSGRADTQYF. For the CDR3, the DNA is TGCAGTGCTAGAGGCCAACCTAGCGGGAGGGCAGATACGCAGTATTTT.

This clonotype was detected ten times or more. The chain links TRBV20-1 to TRBJ1-2; tentative D call: TRBD1 (6 bases). This CDR3 is built from 14 residues. With 2 bases removed from V and 1 base from J, the gap between germline ends came to 11 bases. The V gene's germline CDR1 is DFQATT and CDR2 SNEGSKA (reference sequence). The CDR3 region has the DNA TGCAGTGCTAGAAGGGGGGCGAGTAACTATGGCTACACCTTC. Translated: CSARRGASNYGYTF.

The chain carries TRBV3-1 and TRBJ2-1, with 9 bases aligning to TRBD2. CDR3 length equals 14 residues. The J segment lost 13 bases and the V segment lost 1 base, leaving 8 bases of the junction unmatched. Germline V lookup: CDR1 LGHDT, CDR2 YNNKEL (reference sequence). The CDR3 sequence: CASSQGGVSGSQFF. The CDR3 DNA is TGTGCCAGCAGCCAAGGGGGAGTTAGCGGGAGCCAGTTCTTC.

This clonotype came up many times. CDR3 region: CASSVSVGQAYEQYF. For the CDR3, the DNA is TGTGCCAGCAGCGTTTCCGTGGGGCAGGCCTACGAGCAGTACTTC. The chain uses TRBV9 and TRBJ2-7, with a weak D call TRBD1 (5 bases). The CDR3 extends over 15 amino acids. Germline V gives CDR1 SGDLS, CDR2 YYNGEE. The V and J ends lost 2 bases and 2 bases respectively, with 14 bases between them.